This record looks at one T cell receptor (beta chain) sequence and its context. It has no known antigen specificity. Base qualities are missing; no much larger clone stands one base away. The data are from a study of identical twins (dated by TCRdb to about 2016). With regard to the full study: TCR alpha and beta repertoires from monozygotic twins, unrelated adults of various ages and cord blood were deep-sequenced to test whether fetal clonotypes persist. To rule out contamination, replicate twin experiments were performed at different times with different library preparation protocols. Study-wide conclusions, independent of this receptor: Conclusions relied on cross-sectional statistical analysis, since the same donors could not be followed over many years. Invariant T cells such as MAIT and iNKT could partly confound zero-insertion analyses, though diverse VJ usage argued against this for most clonotypes. Abundant cord blood beta clonotypes carried fewer insertions; young adult naive repertoires showed a weaker similar trend, while memory repertoires showed none. Compared with coincidental sharing between unrelated individuals, an excess of low generation-probability sequences was observed among out-of-frame TCR alpha sequences shared between twins. In monozygotic twins, recombination models systematically underestimated out-of-frame TCR alpha sharing, but the models matched the sharing seen between unrelated individuals. A weaker excess of twin sharing was found in beta out-of-frame sequences because the signal-to-noise ratio was lowered by fewer shared sequences.

All donors were healthy Caucasians. The twin cohort comprised three pairs of female monozygotic twins, all aged about 18 to 29 years. Positive isolation kits from Invitrogen were used to isolate CD4+ and CD8+ T cell populations. Receptors were amplified or captured by 5' RACE. Sequenced using an Illumina HiSeq 2000. A universal primer binding site was added through template switching, and the final cDNA carried a unique molecular identifier so that TCR cDNA molecules could be counted accurately. Specific primers in the conserved constant-segment region were used to synthesize first-strand cDNA for the TCR alpha and beta chains. To control for contamination, every cDNA library carried two barcodes: a SMART-Mk sample barcode plus Illumina barcodes. TruSeq adapter sequences and Illumina sample barcodes were added in two successive PCR steps. Sequencing of the TCR alpha and beta cDNA libraries was done on the Illumina HiSeq platform using custom primers. The authors processed their data as follows. Unique molecular identifiers were extracted from raw reads with MiGEC, and CDR3 positions were determined with MiXCR. For each individual, recombination models were inferred using an EM algorithm with the repgenHMM and IGoR tools. The tcR package in R was used for shared clonotype analysis, with sharing normalized by the product of cloneset sizes. To study raw recombination free of thymic and clonal selection effects, out-of-frame nonproductive sequences were analyzed. TCRdb itself trimmed the public reads at Q25 with fastp, ran MiXCR and retained productive beta chains. Merged by CDR3 protein, the rows form single entries marked with the most common genes and DNA. These V and J calls originate from TCRdb's pipeline instead of the authors' own analysis. This sample gives hundreds of thousands of distinct CDR3 sequences in total; roughly an eighth of them show up just once. Roughly 7.8% of the sample comes from the top ten.

The CDR3 holds 11 amino acids from the cysteine to the phenylalanine. The entry retains the CDR3 DNA only, 33 bases that are in frame from base 1. Taken from the germline V gene, the CDR1 and CDR2 loops are MRHNA and SNTAGT. V loses 2 bases, J loses 12 bases, and the germline ends lie 10 bases apart. These records were also assigned to another study, of yellow fever vaccine responses in identical twins. The second investigation adds: According to the authors, in identical twins the way T cells responded to vaccination appeared partly convergent and partly personalized. The study precisely tracked vaccine-responding T cell clones in identical twins.

In this chain, TRBV6-4 is recombined with TRBJ1-1, with no reliable assignment of the D segment. The TCR sequence derives from a woman aged 18-29 years in good health. Sequenced input: CD8+ T cells sorted from blood. The nucleotides are TGTGCCAGCAGTGACCTCGGGATGTCTTTCTTT. This yields the protein CASSDLGMSFF.